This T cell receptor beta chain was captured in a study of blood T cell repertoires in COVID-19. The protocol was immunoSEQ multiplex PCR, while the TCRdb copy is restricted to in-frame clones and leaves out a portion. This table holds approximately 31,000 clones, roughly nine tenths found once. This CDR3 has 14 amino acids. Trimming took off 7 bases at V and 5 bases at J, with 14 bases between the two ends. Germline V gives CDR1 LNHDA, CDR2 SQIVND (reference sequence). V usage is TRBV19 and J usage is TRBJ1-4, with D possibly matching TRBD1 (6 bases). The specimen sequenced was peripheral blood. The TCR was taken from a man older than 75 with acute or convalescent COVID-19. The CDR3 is CASNRDTPNEKLFF. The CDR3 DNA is TGTGCCAGTAATCGGGACACCCCGAATGAAAAACTGTTTTTT.